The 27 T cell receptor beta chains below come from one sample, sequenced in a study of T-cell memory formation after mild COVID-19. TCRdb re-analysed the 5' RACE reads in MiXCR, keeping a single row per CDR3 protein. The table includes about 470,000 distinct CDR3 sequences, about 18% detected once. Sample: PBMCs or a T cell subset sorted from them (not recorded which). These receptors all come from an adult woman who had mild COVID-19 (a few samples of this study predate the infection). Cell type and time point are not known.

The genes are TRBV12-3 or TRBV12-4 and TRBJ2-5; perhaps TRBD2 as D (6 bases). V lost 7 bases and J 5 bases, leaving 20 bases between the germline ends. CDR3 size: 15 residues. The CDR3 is CASKIGGTSGETQYF. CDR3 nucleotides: TGTGCCAGCAAAATTGGAGGGACGTCCGGGGAGACCCAGTACTTC.

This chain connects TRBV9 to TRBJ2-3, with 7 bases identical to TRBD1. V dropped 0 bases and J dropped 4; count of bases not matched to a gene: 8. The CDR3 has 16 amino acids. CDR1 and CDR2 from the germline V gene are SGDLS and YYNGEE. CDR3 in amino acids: CASSVVRTGASDTQYF. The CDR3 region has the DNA TGTGCCAGCAGCGTAGTTAGAACAGGGGCATCAGATACGCAGTATTTT. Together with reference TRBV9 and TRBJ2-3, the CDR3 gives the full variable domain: DSGVTQTPKHLITATGQRVTLRCSPRSGDLSVYWYQQSLDQGLQFLIQYYNGEERAKGNILERFSAQQFPDLHSELNLSSLELGDSALYFCASSVVRTGASDTQYFGPGTRLTVL.

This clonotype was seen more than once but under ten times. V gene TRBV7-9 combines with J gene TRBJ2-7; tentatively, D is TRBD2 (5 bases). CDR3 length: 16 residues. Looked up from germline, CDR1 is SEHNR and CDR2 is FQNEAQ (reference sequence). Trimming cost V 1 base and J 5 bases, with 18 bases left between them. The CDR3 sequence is CASSLGNREYYDEQYF. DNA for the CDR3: TGTGCCAGCAGCTTAGGAAACCGGGAATACTACGACGAGCAGTACTTC.

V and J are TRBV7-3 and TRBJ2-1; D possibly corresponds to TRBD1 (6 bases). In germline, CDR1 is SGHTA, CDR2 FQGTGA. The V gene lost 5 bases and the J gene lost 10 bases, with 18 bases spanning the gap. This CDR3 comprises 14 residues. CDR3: CASSQGPLGTEQFF. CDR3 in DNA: TGTGCCAGCAGCCAAGGACCTCTAGGGACAGAGCAGTTCTTC. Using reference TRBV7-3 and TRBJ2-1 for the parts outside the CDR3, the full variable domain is GAGVSQTPSNKVTEKGKYVELRCDPISGHTALYWYRQSLGQGPEFLIYFQGTGAADDSGLPNDRFFAVRPEGSVSTLKIQRTERGDSAVYLCASSQGPLGTEQFFGPGTRLTVL.

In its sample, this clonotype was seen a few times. CDR3 in DNA: TGCGCCAGCAGCTTGGCTACGGGGGTGAGCGGTGAGCAGTACTTC. Translation: CASSLATGVSGEQYF. This chain joins TRBV5-1 and TRBJ2-7, with a possible D match to TRBD2 (6 bases). CDR1 is SGHRS, CDR2 YFSETQ, per germline. This CDR3 region has 15 residues. V lost 0 bases, J lost 7 bases, and 17 bases lay in between. Looking up the rest from reference TRBV5-1 and TRBJ2-7 gives the full variable domain: KAGVTQTPRYLIKTRGQQVTLSCSPISGHRSVSWYQQTPGQGLQFLFEYFSETQRNKGNFPGRFSGRQFSNSRSEMNVSTLELGDSALYLCASSLATGVSGEQYFGPGTRLTVT.

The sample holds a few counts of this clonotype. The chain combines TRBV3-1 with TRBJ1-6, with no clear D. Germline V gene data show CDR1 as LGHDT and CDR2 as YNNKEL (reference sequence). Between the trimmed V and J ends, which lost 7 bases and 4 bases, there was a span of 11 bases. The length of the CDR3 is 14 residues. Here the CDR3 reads CASTSQSYNSPLHF. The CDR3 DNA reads TGTGCCAGCACTAGTCAGTCGTATAATTCACCCCTCCACTTT.

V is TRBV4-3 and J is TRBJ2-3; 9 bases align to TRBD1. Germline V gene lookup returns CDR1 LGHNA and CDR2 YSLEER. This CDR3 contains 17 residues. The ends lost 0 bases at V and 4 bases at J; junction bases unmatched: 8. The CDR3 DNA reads TGCGCCAGCAGCCAAGATCTCACAGGGGGCAACGCAGATACGCAGTATTTT. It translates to CASSQDLTGGNADTQYF.

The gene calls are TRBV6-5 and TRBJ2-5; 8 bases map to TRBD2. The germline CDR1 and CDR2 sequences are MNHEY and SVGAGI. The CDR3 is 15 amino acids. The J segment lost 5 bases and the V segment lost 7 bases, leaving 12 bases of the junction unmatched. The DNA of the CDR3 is TGTGCCAGCACTGTGACCTGGACTAGCCGGGAGACCCAGTACTTC. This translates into CASTVTWTSRETQYF.

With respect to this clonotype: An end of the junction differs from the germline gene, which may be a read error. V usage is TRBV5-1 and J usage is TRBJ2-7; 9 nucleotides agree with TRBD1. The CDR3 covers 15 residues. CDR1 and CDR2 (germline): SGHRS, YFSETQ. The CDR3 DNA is TGCGCCAGCAGCTTGTACGGGACAGGGTTATACGAGCGGTACTTC. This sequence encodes CASSLYGTGLYERYF.

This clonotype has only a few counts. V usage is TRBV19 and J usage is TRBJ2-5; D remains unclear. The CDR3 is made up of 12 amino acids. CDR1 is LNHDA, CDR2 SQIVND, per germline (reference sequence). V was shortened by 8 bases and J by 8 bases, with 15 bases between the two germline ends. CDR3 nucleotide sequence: TGTGCCAGTGGTTTAGCTGGTGGTACCCAGTACTTC. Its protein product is CASGLAGGTQYF.

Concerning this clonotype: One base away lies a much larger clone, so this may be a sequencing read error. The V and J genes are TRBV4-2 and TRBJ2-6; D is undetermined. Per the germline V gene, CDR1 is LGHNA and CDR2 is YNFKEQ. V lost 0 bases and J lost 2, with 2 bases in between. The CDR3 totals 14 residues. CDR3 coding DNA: TGTGCCAGCAGCCAAGATGCTGGGGCCAACGTCCTGACTTTC. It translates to CASSQDAGANVLTF.

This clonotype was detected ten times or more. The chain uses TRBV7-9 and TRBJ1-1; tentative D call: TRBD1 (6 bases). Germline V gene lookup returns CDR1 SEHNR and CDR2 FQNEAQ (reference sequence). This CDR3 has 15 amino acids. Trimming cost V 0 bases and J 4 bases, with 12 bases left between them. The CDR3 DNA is TGTGCCAGCAGCTTAGCGGGCAGGGGTATCACTGAAGCTTTCTTT. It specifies CASSLAGRGITEAFF. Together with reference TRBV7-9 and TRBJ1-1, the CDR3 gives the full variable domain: DTGVSQNPRHKITKRGQNVTFRCDPISEHNRLYWYRQTLGQGPEFLTYFQNEAQLEKSRLLSDRFSAERPKGSFSTLEIQRTEQGDSAMYLCASSLAGRGITEAFFGQGTRLTVV.

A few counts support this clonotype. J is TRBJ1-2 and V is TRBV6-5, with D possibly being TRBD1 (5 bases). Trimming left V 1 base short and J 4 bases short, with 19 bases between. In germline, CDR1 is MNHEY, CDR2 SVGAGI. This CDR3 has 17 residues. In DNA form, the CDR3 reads TGTGCCAGCAGTTACTTGAGCAGGGTTGGCCTTCTCTATGGCTACACCTTC. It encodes CASSYLSRVGLLYGYTF.

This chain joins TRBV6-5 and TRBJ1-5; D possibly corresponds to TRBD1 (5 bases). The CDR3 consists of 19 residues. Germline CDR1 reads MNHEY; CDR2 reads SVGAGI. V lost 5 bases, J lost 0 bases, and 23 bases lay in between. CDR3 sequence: CASSPGRRGPQNSNQPQHF. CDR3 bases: TGTGCCAGCAGTCCAGGTAGAAGGGGCCCGCAGAATAGCAATCAGCCCCAGCATTTT.

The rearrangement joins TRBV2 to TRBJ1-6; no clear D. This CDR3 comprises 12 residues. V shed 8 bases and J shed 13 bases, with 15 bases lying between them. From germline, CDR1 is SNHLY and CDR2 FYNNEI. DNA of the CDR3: TGTGCCAGCCATCCGGGAATGGTCCCCCTCCACTTT. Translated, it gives CASHPGMVPLHF.

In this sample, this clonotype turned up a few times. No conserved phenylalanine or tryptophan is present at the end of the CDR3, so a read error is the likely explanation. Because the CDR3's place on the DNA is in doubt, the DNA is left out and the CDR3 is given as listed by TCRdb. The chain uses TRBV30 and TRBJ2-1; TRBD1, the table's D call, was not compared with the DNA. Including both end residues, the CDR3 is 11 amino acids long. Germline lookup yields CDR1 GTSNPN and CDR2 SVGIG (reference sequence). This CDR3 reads CAWSTGQVLYI.

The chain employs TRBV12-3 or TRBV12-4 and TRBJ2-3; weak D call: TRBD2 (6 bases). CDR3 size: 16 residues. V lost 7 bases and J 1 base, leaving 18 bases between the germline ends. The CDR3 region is CASTIPTGTGTDTQYF. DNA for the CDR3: TGTGCCAGCACCATCCCAACGGGGACTGGCACAGATACGCAGTATTTT.

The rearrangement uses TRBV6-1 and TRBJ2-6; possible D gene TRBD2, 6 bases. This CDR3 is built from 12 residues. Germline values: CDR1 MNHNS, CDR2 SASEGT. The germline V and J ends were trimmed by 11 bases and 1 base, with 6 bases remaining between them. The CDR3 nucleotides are TGTGCCCGGGGGTCTGGGGCCAACGTCCTGACTTTC. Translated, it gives CARGSGANVLTF.

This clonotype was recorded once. CDR3 in amino acids: CASSSGQQVEAFF. The CDR3 DNA reads TGTGCCAGCAGTTCGGGACAGCAAGTTGAAGCTTTCTTT. This rearrangement joins TRBV12-3 or TRBV12-4 to TRBJ1-1; 7 bases match TRBD1. V shed 4 bases and J 7 bases; nucleotides not matched to a gene: 6. CDR3 size: 13 residues.

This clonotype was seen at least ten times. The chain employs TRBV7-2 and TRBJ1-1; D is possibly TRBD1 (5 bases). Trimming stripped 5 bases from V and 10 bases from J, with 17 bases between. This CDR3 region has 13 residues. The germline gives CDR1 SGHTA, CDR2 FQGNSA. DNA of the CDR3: TGTGCCAGCAGCCGACCCGGGACCCTTGCAGCTTTCTTT. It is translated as CASSRPGTLAAFF.

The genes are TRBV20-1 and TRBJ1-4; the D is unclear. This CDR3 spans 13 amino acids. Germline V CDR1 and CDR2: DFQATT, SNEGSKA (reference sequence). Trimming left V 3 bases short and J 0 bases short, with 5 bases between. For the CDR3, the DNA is TGCAGTGCTAGCGGAGCAACTAATGAAAAACTGTTTTTT. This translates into CSASGATNEKLFF.

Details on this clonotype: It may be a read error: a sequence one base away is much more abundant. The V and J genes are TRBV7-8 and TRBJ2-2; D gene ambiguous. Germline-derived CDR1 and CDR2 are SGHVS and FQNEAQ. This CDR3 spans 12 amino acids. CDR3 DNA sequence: TGTGCCAGCAGCTCGAACAGCGGGGAGCTGTTTTTT. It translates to CASSSNSGELFF.

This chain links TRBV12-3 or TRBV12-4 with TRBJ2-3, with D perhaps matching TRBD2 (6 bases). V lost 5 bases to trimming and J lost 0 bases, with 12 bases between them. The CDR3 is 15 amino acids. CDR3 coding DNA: TGTGCCAGCAGTATAACTAGCTCGAGCACAGATACGCAGTATTTT. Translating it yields CASSITSSSTDTQYF.

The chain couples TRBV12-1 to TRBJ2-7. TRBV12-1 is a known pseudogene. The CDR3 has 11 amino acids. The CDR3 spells CASSFFDEQYF. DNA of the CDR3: TGTGCCAGCAGCTTTTTCGACGAGCAGTACTTC.

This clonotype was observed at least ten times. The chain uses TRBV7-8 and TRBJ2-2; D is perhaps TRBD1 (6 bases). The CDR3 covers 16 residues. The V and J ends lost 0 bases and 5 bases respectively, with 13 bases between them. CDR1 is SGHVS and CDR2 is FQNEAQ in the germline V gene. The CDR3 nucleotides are TGTGCCAGCAGCTTAGCAAGGGGGATAAGGACCGGGGAGCTGTTTTTT. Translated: CASSLARGIRTGELFF.

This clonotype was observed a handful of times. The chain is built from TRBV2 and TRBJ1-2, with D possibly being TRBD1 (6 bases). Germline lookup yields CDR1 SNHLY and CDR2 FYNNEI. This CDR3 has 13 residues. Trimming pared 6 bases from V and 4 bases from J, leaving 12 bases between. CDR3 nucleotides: TGTGCCAGCAGGCCAGGGGTTGGCTATGGCTACACCTTC. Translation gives CASRPGVGYGYTF.

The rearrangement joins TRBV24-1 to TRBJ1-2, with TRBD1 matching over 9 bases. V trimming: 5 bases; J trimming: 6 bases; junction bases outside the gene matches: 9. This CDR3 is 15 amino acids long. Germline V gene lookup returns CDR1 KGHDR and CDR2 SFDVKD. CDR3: CATSAPTGGIHGYTF. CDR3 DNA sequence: TGTGCCACCAGTGCCCCGACAGGGGGGATTCATGGCTACACCTTC.